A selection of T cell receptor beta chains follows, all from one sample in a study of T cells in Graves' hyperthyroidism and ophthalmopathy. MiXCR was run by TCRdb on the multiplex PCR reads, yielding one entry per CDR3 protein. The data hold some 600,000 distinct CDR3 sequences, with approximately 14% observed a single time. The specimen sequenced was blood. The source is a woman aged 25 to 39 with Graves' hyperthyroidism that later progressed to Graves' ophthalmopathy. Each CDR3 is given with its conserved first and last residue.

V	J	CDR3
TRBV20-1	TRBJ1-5	CSASLGQYSNQSQHF
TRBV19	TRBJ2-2	CASSITSGILGTGELFF
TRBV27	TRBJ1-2	CASSSSGAYYGYTF
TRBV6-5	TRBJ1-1	CASSYGTDEAFF
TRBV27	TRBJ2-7	CASTYERGTGVYEQYF
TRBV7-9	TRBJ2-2	CASSVTAGRIGELFF
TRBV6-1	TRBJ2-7	CASRPGTGIFYEQYF
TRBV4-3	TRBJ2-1	CASSLGTEGYNEQFF
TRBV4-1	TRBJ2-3	CASSHPLGTSGGKLTDTQYF
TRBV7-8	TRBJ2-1	CASSLGEIPEQFF
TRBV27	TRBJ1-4	CASSRDPTNEKLFF
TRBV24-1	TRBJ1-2	CTTSDGIYGYTF
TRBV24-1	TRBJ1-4	CATSGGTGGALDEKLFF
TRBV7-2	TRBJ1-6	CASSPRTYNSPLHF
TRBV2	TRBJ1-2	CASSDGTGPYGYTF
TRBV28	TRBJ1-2	CAILAGVGGYTF
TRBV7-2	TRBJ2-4	CASKEGLAKNIQYF
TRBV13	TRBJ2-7	CASSFDRDSAYEQYF
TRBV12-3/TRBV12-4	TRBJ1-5	CASSTLGQGGQPQHF
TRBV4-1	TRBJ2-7	CASSQEEALAGGYEQYF
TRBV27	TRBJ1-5	CASSLVGTTGQPQHF
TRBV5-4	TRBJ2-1	CASSLTLAGGTYNEQFF
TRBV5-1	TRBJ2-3	CASSFTGVTDTQYF
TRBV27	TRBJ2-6	CASLPLSGANVLTF
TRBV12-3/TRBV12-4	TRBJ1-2	CASTSNRANYGYTF
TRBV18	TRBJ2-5	CASSPPTAGEETQYF
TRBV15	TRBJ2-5	CATSRGGQPQETQYF
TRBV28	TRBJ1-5	CASKNGPPNQPQHF
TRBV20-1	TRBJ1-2	CSARDLGSPNYGYTF
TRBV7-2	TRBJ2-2	CASSLALYPGTGELFF
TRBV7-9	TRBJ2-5	CASSNGTSGRTIPAKKETQYF
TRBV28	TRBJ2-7	CASSFAGAHSYEQYF
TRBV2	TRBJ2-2	CASRELRWTGELFF
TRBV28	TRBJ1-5	CASSLGGPHQPQHF
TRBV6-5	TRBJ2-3	CASSYFGAGGTDTQYF
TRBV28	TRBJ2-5	CASSSSAFRQETQYF
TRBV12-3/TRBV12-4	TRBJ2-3	CASTLQGAGTDTQYF
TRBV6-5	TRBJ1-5	CASSYGFPSNQPQHF
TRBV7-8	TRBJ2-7	CATNGPQMGVGYEQYF
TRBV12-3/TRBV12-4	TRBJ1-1	CASSWTGKAFF
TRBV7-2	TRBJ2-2	CASSLEIGLAGGYGGELFF
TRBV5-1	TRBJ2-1	CASSLGLAGFNEQFF
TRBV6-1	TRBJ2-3	CASGRPPVTDTQYF
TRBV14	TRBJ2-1	CASSQEGASRAYNEQFF
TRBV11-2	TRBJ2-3	CASSPVSGRKEDTQYF
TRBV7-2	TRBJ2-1	CASSLASGRASRRGEQFF
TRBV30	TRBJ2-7	CAWGRLPYEQYF
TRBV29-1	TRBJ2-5	CSAQGGPQETQYF
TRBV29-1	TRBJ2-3	CSVDPGTQYF
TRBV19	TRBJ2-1	CASSVVRGKTARTNEQFF
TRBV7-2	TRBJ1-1	CASSWGAAEAEAFF
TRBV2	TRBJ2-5	CASNGAGRETQYF
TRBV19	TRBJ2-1	CASSMNGFINEQFF
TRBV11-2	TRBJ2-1	CASSRTLGSYNEQFF
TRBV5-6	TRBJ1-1	CASSREVTEAFF
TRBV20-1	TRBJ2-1	CSARRLAGVGRDEQFF
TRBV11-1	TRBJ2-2	CASSLRGRPPGELFF
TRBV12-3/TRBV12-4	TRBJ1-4	CASISPDRNEKLFF
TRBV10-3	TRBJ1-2	CAIREGQDYGYTF
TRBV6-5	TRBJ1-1	CASSYWDISTEAFF